The 5 T cell receptor beta chains below were found in one sample sequenced in a study of PD-1 blockade in classical Hodgkin lymphoma. Generated by immunoSEQ multiplex PCR, the TCRdb table keeps only in-frame clones and is missing some. The data hold over 60,000 clones, with less than 95% observed a single time. Time point given: cycle 4 day 1 (C4D1), after less than 7 weeks of nivolumab. In every patient, relapse followed autologous stem cell transplantation, while exposure to brentuximab vedotin differed. The sample in question was peripheral blood mononuclear cells (PBMCs), obtained before the fourth cycle of nivolumab. All receptors derive from a human donor with classical Hodgkin lymphoma.

This chain joins TRBV5-6 and TRBJ1-1; D is ambiguous. The ends were cut back, 0 bases at V and 3 bases at J, with 3 bases in the middle. Germline V gives CDR1 SGHDT, CDR2 YYEEEE. The CDR3 spans 12 residues. DNA for the CDR3: TGTGCCAGCAGCTTGGTCGACACTGAAGCTTTCTTT. Translation: CASSLVDTEAFF.

The V gene is TRBV19, the J gene TRBJ2-2; D unresolved. V lost 2 bases to trimming and J lost 8 bases, with 6 bases between them. This CDR3 region has 12 residues. Germline assignment: CDR1 LNHDA and CDR2 SQIVND (reference sequence). The CDR3 DNA reads TGTGCCAGTAGTATAAGGCTGGGGGAGCTGTTTTTT. Translating gives CASSIRLGELFF.

The gene calls are TRBV4-2 and TRBJ2-5; 7 positions agree with TRBD2. Trimming took 4 bases from V and 2 from J; bases not matched to a gene: 13. CDR1 LGHNA and CDR2 YNFKEQ come from the germline V gene. The CDR3 runs to 17 residues. CDR3 sequence (DNA): TGTGCCAGCAGCCCCGAGCCCGCCGGGACTACGCAAGAGACCCAGTACTTC. Protein product: CASSPEPAGTTQETQYF.

This chain joins TRBV7-3 and TRBJ2-6; 9 nucleotides line up with TRBD2. Germline-derived CDR1 and CDR2 are SGHTA and FQGTGA. Unmatched junction bases numbered 10, after V lost 2 bases and J lost 2 bases. This CDR3 is built from 19 residues. Here the CDR3 DNA reads TGTGCCAGCAGCTTAGGGCTACAAAGCGGGGGGCCTGGGGCCAACGTCCTGACTTTC. It translates to CASSLGLQSGGPGANVLTF.

The CDR3 spells CASSSGGRYGYTF. CDR3 coding DNA: TGTGCCAGCAGCTCAGGGGGTCGGTATGGCTACACCTTC. The V gene is TRBV7-2, the J gene TRBJ1-2; 7 bases match TRBD1. The junction had 4 bases not matched to a gene; V was cut back by 4 bases and J by 5 bases. The CDR3 spans 13 residues. Germline V gene data show CDR1 as SGHTA and CDR2 as FQGNSA.